This TCR beta chain was sequenced in a study of a mutant IDH1 vaccine in newly diagnosed glioma. Study observations and caveats: Any relationship between pseudoprogression and changes in top peripheral T cell clonotypes seemed absent.

TCRdb keeps only in-frame clones here, not all; method: immunoSEQ multiplex PCR. The top ten clones hold approximately 2.3% of a sample with about 33,000 clones, 88% of them seen once. Germline CDR1 MDHEN, CDR2 SYDVKM. With 2 bases removed from V and 3 bases from J, the gap between germline ends came to 10 bases. This CDR3 is 14 amino acids long. On this clone itself: Its antigen is still unknown.

Indicated time point: week 23, last vaccination. Each vaccine dose was 300 ug of mutant IDH1 20-mer peptide, with topical imiquimod. Source: PBMCs, taken from a glioma patient whose treatment included an IDH1 peptide vaccine. V usage is TRBV28 and J usage is TRBJ1-1, with D unclear. The source is a man aged 35-49 years with glioma. This CDR3 is CASSLLQEDTEAFF. The CDR3, as DNA: TGTGCCAGCAGTTTACTTCAAGAGGACACTGAAGCTTTCTTT.